Detailed here is one TCR beta chain. Its antigen is unknown. There are 15 residues in the CDR3. Germline V lookup: CDR1 MNHEY, CDR2 SMNVEV (reference sequence). Unmatched junction bases numbered 9, after V lost 8 bases and J lost 2 bases. PCR used 60 Vbeta primers and 13 Jbeta primers. TCRdb's copy holds only in-frame clones and misses some; the assay was immunoSEQ multiplex PCR. The table shows around 190,000 clones, with around three quarters occurring only once. These data belong to a study of cytomegalovirus exposure and HLA in healthy donors. Regarding the study as a whole: Association of a missense DCLRE1C variant with TCR beta V- and J-gene trimming was reported in a later analysis.

V and J are TRBV27 and TRBJ2-7, with 10 positions matching TRBD1. The sample consisted of PBMCs. This clonotype was obtained from a man aged 35-49 years in good health and CMV-seronegative. CDR3 sequence (DNA): TGTGCCAGCGGTAGGGGACAGGGGCGGACCTACGAGCAGTACTTC. Amino acids: CASGRGQGRTYEQYF.